Below, 28 T cell receptor beta chains from the same sample are listed, as sequenced in a study of blood T cell repertoires in COVID-19 (dated by TCRdb to the early 2020s). Library method: the immunoSEQ multiplex PCR assay. The table was pulled from immuneACCESS by TCRdb, which kept in-frame rearrangements only. Such tables lose some clones; where checked, under half of the loss comes from unresolved V genes, and the rest has no known cause. Across this sample there are 110,000 to 150,000 clones, with over 70% seen only once. The ten largest clonotypes hold around 1.8% of the sample. The sequencing input was peripheral blood. These receptors came from a woman aged 60-75 years with acute or convalescent COVID-19.

V usage is TRBV6-2 or TRBV6-3 and J usage is TRBJ2-5; unclear D gene. The CDR3 consists of 13 residues. With 2 bases removed from V and 2 bases from J, the gap between germline ends came to 6 bases. Germline lookup yields CDR1 MNHEY and CDR2 SVGEGT. The CDR3 DNA is TGTGCCAGCAGTTACCGAGTTCAAGAGACCCAGTACTTC. Amino acids: CASSYRVQETQYF.

The chain is built from TRBV7-8 and TRBJ2-3; the match to TRBD2 covers 12 bases. Losses at the gene ends were 5 bases for V and 4 bases for J; bases not matched to a gene: 16. Germline CDR1 SGHVS, CDR2 FQNEAQ. The CDR3 runs to 19 residues. The CDR3 sequence: CASSLRRTLAGGPADTQYF. In nucleotides, the CDR3 is TGTGCCAGCAGCCTTAGAAGAACCCTAGCGGGAGGGCCCGCAGATACGCAGTATTTT.

This chain joins TRBV2 and TRBJ2-7; a possible D gene is TRBD2 (6 bases). This CDR3 has 14 amino acids. Trimming stripped 7 bases from V and 0 bases from J, with 13 bases between. Germline-derived CDR1 and CDR2 are SNHLY and FYNNEI. CDR3 loop: CASTSLAISYEQYF. As DNA, the CDR3 is TGTGCCAGCACCTCACTAGCCATCTCCTACGAGCAGTACTTC.

Turning to this clone: The same CDR3 can be traced to other DNA sequences in this sample. The gene calls are TRBV18 and TRBJ2-5; D not certain. This CDR3 is built from 13 residues. The germline V gene has CDR1 KGHSH and CDR2 LQKENI. V was trimmed by 1 base and J by 2 bases, leaving 5 bases between them. CDR3 sequence reads: CASSPRVQETQYF. DNA of the CDR3: TGTGCCAGCTCACCACGAGTTCAAGAGACCCAGTACTTC.

Comment on this clone: This same CDR3 is encoded by further DNA sequences in the sample. J is TRBJ2-7 and V is TRBV6-5; TRBD1 agrees at 10 bases. The germline CDR1 and CDR2 sequences are MNHEY and SVGAGI. J lost 1 base, V lost 6 bases, and 3 bases had no gene match. The CDR3 covers 14 residues. The CDR3 here is CASSRTGGSYEQYF. As DNA, the CDR3 is TGTGCCAGCAGCCGGACAGGGGGTTCCTACGAGCAGTACTTC.

The chain couples TRBV24-1 to TRBJ2-2; 7 bases are a match to TRBD1. The CDR3 is 15 amino acids. V lost 4 bases and J lost 5; bases outside the gene matches: 6. Germline-derived CDR1 and CDR2 are KGHDR and SFDVKD. CDR3 DNA: TGTGCCACCAGTGACTACAGGGGAATGACCGGGGAGCTGTTTTTT. Its translation is CATSDYRGMTGELFF.

The rearrangement joins TRBV2 to TRBJ2-1, with D possibly TRBD1 on 5 matching bases. V lost 2 bases and J 0 bases, leaving 5 bases between the germline ends. The CDR3 is 14 residues long. Germline loops: CDR1 SNHLY, CDR2 FYNNEI. CDR3 sequence: CASSERGSYNEQFF. Here the CDR3 DNA reads TGTGCCAGCAGTGAAAGGGGCTCCTACAATGAGCAGTTCTTC.

V and J are TRBV11-2 and TRBJ1-6, with 8 bases lining up with TRBD1. Germline V gives CDR1 SGHAT, CDR2 FQNNGV. CDR3 length equals 16 residues. V gave up 6 bases and J gave up 5 bases; unmatched junction bases: 9. The CDR3 reads CASSSTKDRDNSPLHF. The DNA of the CDR3 is TGTGCCAGCAGTTCGACAAAGGACAGGGATAATTCACCCCTCCACTTT.

The rearrangement uses TRBV11-3 and TRBJ2-3; 10 bases match TRBD2. Losses at the gene ends were 5 bases for V and 2 bases for J; bases not matched to a gene: 4. The germline V gene encodes CDR1 SGHNT and CDR2 YENEEA. The CDR3 length is 15 residues. Written as DNA, the CDR3 is TGTGCCAGCAGCGCCGGACTAGCGGACACAGATACGCAGTATTTT. It yields the protein CASSAGLADTDTQYF. The complete variable domain, with remaining parts taken from reference TRBV11-3 and TRBJ2-3, reads EAGVVQSPRYKIIEKKQPVAFWCNPISGHNTLYWYLQNLGQGPELLIRYENEEAVDDSQLPKDRFSAERLKGVDSTLKIQPAELGDSAVYLCASSAGLADTDTQYFGPGTRLTVL.

This chain links TRBV6-6 with TRBJ2-7; D is ambiguous. Germline V gives CDR1 MNHNY, CDR2 SVGAGI (reference sequence). V was clipped by 5 bases and J by 6 bases, with 17 bases between them. The CDR3 runs to 14 residues. CDR3 protein: CASSPLGLSGEQYF. CDR3 in DNA: TGTGCCAGCAGTCCTCTTGGGCTAAGTGGCGAGCAGTACTTC.

The sample holds a few counts of this clone. The rearrangement links TRBV7-9 to TRBJ2-7; 9 nucleotides agree with TRBD2. From germline, CDR1 is SEHNR and CDR2 FQNEAQ (reference sequence). J was trimmed by 4 bases and V by 4 bases; bases with no gene match: 5. The CDR3 loop spans 14 amino acids. This chain's CDR3 is CASSSGLARYEQYF. In DNA form, the CDR3 reads TGTGCCAGCAGCTCAGGACTAGCGAGGTACGAGCAGTACTTC. Supplemented by reference TRBV7-9 and TRBJ2-7, the full variable domain reads DTGVSQNPRHKITKRGQNVTFRCDPISEHNRLYWYRQTLGQGPEFLTYFQNEAQLEKSRLLSDRFSAERPKGSFSTLEIQRTEQGDSAMYLCASSSGLARYEQYFGPGTRLTVT.

The V call is TRBV6-4, the J call TRBJ2-1; perhaps TRBD2 as D (7 bases). The CDR3 sequence is 14 residues long. Germline CDR1 is MRHNA and CDR2 is SNTAGT. V was trimmed by 1 base and J by 7 bases, leaving 11 bases between them. The CDR3 DNA sequence: TGTGCCAGCAGTGACTGGGGGGGGCGGAATGAGCAGTTCTTC. It is translated as CASSDWGGRNEQFF.

The V and J genes are TRBV28 and TRBJ1-5; a weak D match, TRBD1 (6 bases). This CDR3 region has 16 residues. Trimming removed 6 bases at V and 5 bases at J, with 20 bases between. The germline CDR1 and CDR2 sequences are MDHEN and SYDVKM. The CDR3 loop reads CASSVQGVVFHQPQHF. DNA of the CDR3: TGTGCCAGCAGCGTACAGGGCGTAGTCTTCCATCAGCCCCAGCATTTT. The complete variable domain, with remaining parts taken from reference TRBV28 and TRBJ1-5, reads DVKVTQSSRYLVKRTGEKVFLECVQDMDHENMFWYRQDPGLGLRLIYFSYDVKMKEKGDIPEGYSVSREKKERFSLILESASTNQTSMYLCASSVQGVVFHQPQHFGDGTRLSIL.

The rearrangement uses TRBV13 and TRBJ2-4; possible D gene TRBD2, 7 bases. Per the germline V gene, CDR1 is PRHDT and CDR2 is FYEKMQ (reference sequence). The CDR3 is 15 amino acids. V dropped 4 bases and J dropped 6 bases, with 16 bases sitting between them. The CDR3 is CASSSLARGANIQYF. CDR3 DNA: TGTGCCAGCAGCTCACTAGCTCGGGGGGCAAACATTCAGTACTTC. Filled out from reference TRBV13 and TRBJ2-4, the complete variable domain reads AAGVIQSPRHLIKEKRETATLKCYPIPRHDTVYWYQQGPGQDPQFLISFYEKMQSDKGSIPDRFSAQQFSDYHSELNMSSLELGDSALYFCASSSLARGANIQYFGAGTRLSVL.

J is TRBJ2-5 and V is TRBV21-1; no check of the table's D call, TRBD1, against the DNA was made. TRBV21-1 is a listed pseudogene. The length of the CDR3 is 14 residues. The CDR3 loop reads CASSARDSQETQYF. The CDR3 bases are TGTGCCAGCAGCGCCCGGGACAGCCAAGAGACCCAGTACTTC.

This clone showed up just once. This chain links TRBV4-2 with TRBJ1-2; a weak D match, TRBD1 (5 bases). The CDR3 covers 15 residues. V gave up 0 bases and J gave up 4 bases, with 12 bases separating them. The germline CDR1 and CDR2 sequences are LGHNA and YNFKEQ. CDR3 protein: CASSQDFGGAYGYTF. Written as DNA, the CDR3 is TGTGCCAGCAGCCAAGATTTTGGAGGGGCCTATGGCTACACCTTC.

V gene TRBV7-9 combines with J gene TRBJ2-1; tentative D call: TRBD1 (6 bases). Trimming left V 1 base short and J 7 bases short, with 11 bases between. The CDR3 sequence is 14 residues long. The germline V gene encodes CDR1 SEHNR and CDR2 FQNEAQ (reference sequence). Here the CDR3 DNA reads TGTGCCAGCAGCTTAGGGACAGCCGATAATGAGCAGTTCTTC. It codes for CASSLGTADNEQFF.

This clone was found once. V gene TRBV3-1 (or the pseudogene TRBV3-2) combines with J gene TRBJ2-1; D ambiguous. The CDR3 extends over 14 amino acids. Looked up from germline, CDR1 is LGHDT and CDR2 is YNNKEL (reference sequence). V lost 4 bases, J lost 8 bases, and 15 bases lay in between. The CDR3 region has the DNA TGTGCCAGCAGCCCGCTAATCCCCCGGGATGAGCAGTTCTTC. Protein: CASSPLIPRDEQFF.

The chain is built from TRBV11-2 and TRBJ2-1, with D possibly being TRBD2 (5 bases). The V end was cut by 0 bases, the J end by 6 bases, with 6 bases between. Germline CDR1 SGHAT, CDR2 FQNNGV. The CDR3 covers 13 residues. DNA for the CDR3: TGTGCCAGCAGCTTAGAGAGGGTCAATGAGCAGTTCTTC. Its translation: CASSLERVNEQFF. The complete variable domain, with remaining parts taken from reference TRBV11-2 and TRBJ2-1, reads EAGVAQSPRYKIIEKRQSVAFWCNPISGHATLYWYQQILGQGPKLLIQFQNNGVVDDSQLPKDRFSAERLKGVDSTLKIQPAKLEDSAVYLCASSLERVNEQFFGPGTRLTVL.

CDR3 region: CASTGQGTYEQYF. CDR3 in DNA: TGTGCCAGCACGGGACAGGGAACCTACGAGCAGTACTTC. This rearrangement joins TRBV28 to TRBJ2-7; 9 bases align to TRBD1. Germline CDR1 and CDR2: MDHEN and SYDVKM. V dropped 7 bases and J dropped 2; count of bases not matched to a gene: 3. The CDR3 sequence is 13 residues long.

This chain connects TRBV5-1 to TRBJ2-2; D remains ambiguous. Germline values: CDR1 SGHRS, CDR2 YFSETQ. Trimming took 2 bases from V and 3 from J, leaving 11 bases between them. This CDR3 is built from 15 residues. The CDR3 loop reads CASSLSQVDTGELFF. As DNA, the CDR3 is TGCGCCAGCAGCTTAAGCCAGGTGGACACCGGGGAGCTGTTTTTT.

The rearrangement uses TRBV14 and TRBJ2-1; 10 nucleotides align to TRBD2. Germline lookup yields CDR1 SGHDN and CDR2 FVKESK. J was trimmed by 9 bases and V by 0 bases; bases with no gene match: 5. CDR3 length: 15 amino acids. DNA for the CDR3: TGTGCCAGCAGCCAAGAGGCTAGCGGGAGAGGTGAGCAGTTCTTC. The encoded protein is CASSQEASGRGEQFF. Drawing the rest from reference TRBV14 and TRBJ2-1, the complete variable domain is EAGVTQFPSHSVIEKGQTVTLRCDPISGHDNLYWYRRVMGKEIKFLLHFVKESKQDESGMPNNRFLAERTGGTYSTLKVQPAELEDSGVYFCASSQEASGRGEQFFGPGTRLTVL.

This clone has a handful of counts. This chain uses TRBV5-6 with TRBJ1-4; unclear D gene. Germline CDR1 and CDR2: SGHDT and YYEEEE. Between the trimmed V and J ends, which lost 0 bases and 8 bases, there was a span of 8 bases. The CDR3 runs 13 residues. In DNA, the CDR3 is TGTGCCAGCAGCTTGGACGGGTCCGAAAAACTGTTTTTT. Encoded protein: CASSLDGSEKLFF.

The rearrangement joins TRBV10-3 to TRBJ2-7, with 14 bases matching TRBD2. The V gene's germline CDR1 is ENHRY and CDR2 SYGVKD. V was clipped by 10 bases and J by 7 bases; unmatched bases: 9. This CDR3 contains 14 residues. The CDR3 nucleotides read TGTGCCACAGGGACTAGCGGGAGCATGGGTGAGCAGTACTTC. Translating gives CATGTSGSMGEQYF.

The gene calls are TRBV7-9 and TRBJ2-4, with TRBD1 matching 8 bases. With V trimmed by 5 bases and J by 3 bases, 15 bases remained unmatched. The V gene's germline CDR1 is SEHNR and CDR2 FQNEAQ (reference sequence). CDR3 length: 18 amino acids. CDR3 in amino acids: CASSPPPTGAKDKNIQYF. The CDR3 nucleotides read TGTGCCAGCAGCCCCCCCCCGACAGGGGCGAAGGACAAAAACATTCAGTACTTC.

The chain employs TRBV7-9 and TRBJ1-1, with 7 bases identical to TRBD1. V dropped 1 base and J dropped 10; count of bases not matched to a gene: 3. The CDR3 loop spans 12 amino acids. Germline V gene sequence: CDR1 SEHNR, CDR2 FQNEAQ (reference sequence). CDR3: CASSLGQGSAFF. In DNA form, the CDR3 reads TGTGCCAGCAGCTTAGGACAGGGTTCAGCTTTCTTT.

This chain links TRBV5-1 with TRBJ2-2; 13 bases are shared with TRBD2. V was clipped by 1 base and J by 2 bases; unmatched bases: 2. Germline loops: CDR1 SGHRS, CDR2 YFSETQ. The CDR3 runs 17 residues. Here the CDR3 DNA reads TGCGCCAGCAGCTTGACTAGCGGGAGGGCAAACACCGGGGAGCTGTTTTTT. Translated: CASSLTSGRANTGELFF.

This clone was seen just once. The genes are TRBV7-9 and TRBJ2-1, with 12 bases fitting TRBD2. The V gene end was trimmed by 5 bases and the J gene end by 12 bases; junction bases not matched to a gene: 8. Looked up from germline, CDR1 is SEHNR and CDR2 is FQNEAQ (reference sequence). This CDR3 contains 14 residues. CDR3 in amino acids: CASSAASGRAGQFF. The CDR3 coding sequence is TGTGCCAGCAGCGCCGCTAGCGGGAGGGCCGGGCAGTTCTTC.